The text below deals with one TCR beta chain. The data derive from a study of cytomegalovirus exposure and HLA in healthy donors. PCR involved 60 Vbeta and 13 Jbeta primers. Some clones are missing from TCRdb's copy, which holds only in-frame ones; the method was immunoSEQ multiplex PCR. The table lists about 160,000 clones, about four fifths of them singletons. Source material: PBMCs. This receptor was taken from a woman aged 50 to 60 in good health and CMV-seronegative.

The CDR3 spells CASSYEGPMNTEAFF. As DNA, the CDR3 is TGTGCCAGCAGTTACGAGGGTCCCATGAACACTGAAGCTTTCTTT. The rearrangement links TRBV6-6 to TRBJ1-1; D is unresolved. CDR3 size: 15 residues. The ends were cut back, 2 bases at V and 0 bases at J, with 10 bases in the middle. Germline V lookup: CDR1 MNHNY, CDR2 SVGAGI (reference sequence).